Listed below are T cell receptor beta chains from one sample, sequenced in a study of T cells in Graves' hyperthyroidism and ophthalmopathy. TCRdb re-analysed the multiplex PCR reads in MiXCR, keeping a single row per CDR3 protein. Counted here are 600,000 or so distinct CDR3 sequences, about 43% occurring once; the ten biggest clones make up 6.5% to 9%. The sequenced material came from peripheral blood or thyroid tissue (not recorded which). These receptor sequences come from a woman aged 18-30 years with Graves' hyperthyroidism. The CDR3 runs from the conserved cysteine through the conserved F or W. Fields, in order: J gene, D gene, clone size, V gene, CDR3 protein, CDR3 DNA. A D gene is named only where the DNA matches it firmly. Clone size is stated in some rows and not others, as once, few, many or a class when expanded.

TRBJ1-2 | - | - | TRBV25-1 | CASSLEPGTYGYTF | TGTGCCAGCAGCTTGGAGCCGGGGACCTATGGCTACACCTTC
TRBJ2-7 | - | - | TRBV19 | CASSFGGSNYEQYF | TGTGCCAGTAGCTTCGGCGGCAGTAACTACGAGCAGTACTTC
TRBJ1-4 | TRBD1 | many | TRBV24-1 | CATSDPRTGGSEKLFF | TGTGCCACCAGTGATCCACGGACAGGGGGAAGTGAAAAACTGTTTTTT
TRBJ1-5 | - | - | TRBV12-3/TRBV12-4 | CASSFGRRGQPQHF | TGTGCCAGCAGTTTTGGCAGGAGGGGTCAGCCCCAGCATTTT
TRBJ2-7 | - | - | TRBV2 | CTSRTDLSNYEQYF | TGTACCAGCAGGACGGACCTATCTAACTACGAGCAGTACTTC
TRBJ2-1 | TRBD2 | - | TRBV20-1 | CSARVTGTSYVEQFF | TGCAGTGCTAGAGTTACCGGGACTAGCTACGTTGAGCAGTTCTTC
TRBJ1-1 | TRBD1 | - | TRBV19 | CATQDRGSTEAFF | TGTGCCACCCAAGACAGGGGGTCCACTGAAGCTTTCTTT
TRBJ1-2 | - | many | TRBV20-1 | CSATTVNYGYTF | TGCAGTGCTACGACAGTTAACTATGGCTACACCTTC
TRBJ1-2 | TRBD1 | - | TRBV2 | CACSPARDRGNYGYTF | TGTGCCTGCAGTCCTGCCCGGGACAGGGGGAACTATGGCTACACCTTC
TRBJ1-2 | - | - | TRBV25-1 | CASTLLTDPRVYYGYTF | TGTGCCAGTACCCTGCTGACAGACCCCAGGGTATACTATGGCTACACCTTC
TRBJ1-1 | - | - | TRBV19 | CASSIWDGMNTEAFF | TGTGCCAGTAGTATTTGGGACGGTATGAACACTGAAGCTTTCTTT
TRBJ2-7 | TRBD1 | - | TRBV15 | CATSRHGTGDGSYEQYF | TGTGCCACCAGCAGGCATGGGACAGGAGATGGCTCCTACGAGCAGTACTTC
TRBJ1-1 | - | few | TRBV19 | CASSTRITNTEAFF | TGTGCCAGTAGTACGCGGATAACTAACACTGAAGCTTTCTTT
TRBJ1-5 | - | - | TRBV15 | CATSKGGSNQPQHF | TGTGCCACCAGCAAAGGGGGAAGCAATCAGCCCCAGCATTTT
TRBJ1-4 | - | - | TRBV12-3/TRBV12-4 | CASRARRGANEKLFF | TGTGCCAGCAGGGCACGGAGGGGGGCAAATGAAAAACTGTTTTTT
TRBJ1-1 | - | - | TRBV29-1 | CSYGGSREAFF | TGCAGTTACGGCGGGTCTAGAGAAGCTTTCTTT
TRBJ1-5 | TRBD1 | - | TRBV5-1 | CASRLTGQPQHF | TGCGCCAGCCGCTTGACAGGGCAGCCCCAGCATTTT
TRBJ2-5 | - | - | TRBV15 | CATSRDPSGQEIQYF | TGCGCCACCAGCAGAGATCCCTCAGGCCAAGAGATCCAGTACTTC
TRBJ1-5 | - | - | TRBV4-2 | CASSPRGDHQPQHF | TGTGCCAGCAGCCCTAGAGGGGACCATCAGCCCCAGCATTTT
TRBJ2-7 | TRBD1 | - | TRBV29-1 | CSIQTGGPYEQYF | TGCAGCATCCAGACAGGGGGACCATACGAGCAGTACTTC
TRBJ2-5 | - | - | TRBV15 | CATSRDRQRSSDQPQYF | TGTGCCACCAGCAGAGATAGGCAGAGGAGCAGCGATCAGCCCCAGTACTTC
TRBJ2-7 | TRBD1 | - | TRBV10-3 | CDINRGRDGEQYF | TGTGACATTAACAGGGGGCGAGATGGCGAGCAGTACTTC
TRBJ1-5 | - | - | TRBV19 | CASSIRSGERQPQHF | TGTGCCAGTAGTATAAGGTCGGGGGAGAGACAGCCCCAGCATTTT
TRBJ2-7 | TRBD1 | few | TRBV4-1 | CASSQTGEVYEQYF | TGCGCCAGCAGTCAGACAGGGGAGGTCTACGAGCAGTACTTC
TRBJ1-1 | - | few | TRBV10-2 | CASSEVGAGTEAFF | TGCGCCAGCAGTGAAGTAGGGGCCGGCACTGAAGCTTTCTTT
TRBJ1-5 | - | - | TRBV29-1 | CRRQALGGSNQPQHF | TGCAGGCGACAGGCCCTAGGGGGTAGCAATCAGCCCCAGCATTTT
TRBJ1-4 | - | many | TRBV7-8 | CASSGPREKLFF | TGTGCCAGCAGCGGCCCGCGCGAAAAACTGTTTTTT
TRBJ1-1 | TRBD1 | - | TRBV7-8 | CASSDRVGDTEAFF | TGTGCCAGCAGCGACAGGGTAGGGGACACTGAAGCTTTCTTT
TRBJ2-5 | TRBD1 | - | TRBV29-1 | CSADNRGETQYF | TGCAGTGCTGACAACAGGGGAGAGACCCAGTACTTC
TRBJ2-7 | TRBD1 | - | TRBV20-1 | CSARTGTGFYEQYF | TGCAGTGCCCGGACCGGGACAGGGTTCTACGAGCAGTACTTC
TRBJ2-7 | - | - | TRBV7-6 | CASSAPTGTTWNYEQYF | TGTGCCAGCAGCGCGCCCACCGGGACCACATGGAACTACGAGCAGTACTTC
TRBJ1-2 | TRBD1 | - | TRBV7-9 | CAGSWTGAPYGYTF | TGTGCCGGCAGCTGGACAGGGGCTCCCTATGGCTACACCTTC
TRBJ1-6 | TRBD1 | - | TRBV24-1 | CATRQGERGSPLHF | TGTGCCACCAGACAGGGGGAACGGGGTTCACCCCTCCACTTT
TRBJ2-2 | TRBD2 | many | TRBV7-9 | CASSTGTSLTGELFF | TGTGCCAGCAGTACCGGGACTAGCCTCACCGGGGAGCTGTTTTTT
TRBJ2-5 | - | - | TRBV24-1 | CASVGGNVEETQYF | TGTGCCAGCGTGGGCGGGAACGTCGAAGAGACCCAGTACTTC
TRBJ1-1 | - | - | TRBV7-9 | CASTIKAYTEAFF | TGTGCCAGCACGATTAAGGCGTACACTGAAGCTTTCTTT
TRBJ2-7 | TRBD1 | - | TRBV7-9 | CASSSGQGGHEQYF | TGTGCTAGCAGCTCAGGACAGGGCGGCCACGAGCAGTACTTC
TRBJ2-7 | - | few | TRBV7-2 | CASSYGRGSYEQYF | TGTGCCAGCAGCTACGGGAGAGGGTCCTACGAGCAGTACTTC
TRBJ2-7 | - | - | TRBV7-9 | CASSPPGSYAQYF | TGTGCCAGCAGCCCCCCAGGGTCCTACGCGCAGTACTTC
TRBJ1-6 | - | once | TRBV10-1 | CARGGNSPLHF | TGCGCCAGGGGTGGTAATTCACCCCTCCACTTT
TRBJ1-5 | - | - | TRBV7-2 | CASSPQGLGNQPQHF | TGTGCCAGCAGCCCCCAGGGGCTTGGCAATCAGCCCCAGCATTTT
TRBJ2-5 | TRBD2 | - | TRBV20-1 | CSALTSGRPATQYF | TGCAGTGCCTTGACTAGCGGGAGGCCTGCCACCCAGTACTTC
TRBJ2-3 | TRBD2 | once | TRBV29-1 | CSVWPYSEREVTDTQYF | TGCAGCGTTTGGCCATACTCGGAGCGGGAGGTCACAGATACGCAGTATTTT
TRBJ1-2 | - | - | TRBV7-9 | CASSLGVRGYGYTF | TGTGCCAGCAGCTTAGGGGTTCGGGGCTATGGCTACACCTTC
TRBJ1-6 | - | many | TRBV9 | CASSTGLSPLHF | TGTGCCAGCAGCACGGGACTTTCACCCCTCCACTTT
TRBJ1-1 | - | many | TRBV5-1 | CASSSQMANVVAFF | TGCGCCAGCAGTTCACAGATGGCCAACGTTGTTGCTTTCTTT
TRBJ1-5 | - | - | TRBV7-2 | CAWSVRGLNNQPQHF | TGTGCCTGGAGTGTAAGGGGCCTGAACAATCAGCCCCAGCATTTT
TRBJ2-5 | - | - | TRBV29-1 | CSVEDFALNRPRTQYF | TGCAGCGTTGAAGATTTCGCACTCAACAGGCCCAGGACCCAGTACTTC
TRBJ1-2 | - | - | TRBV24-1 | CVTSDPDPPYGYTF | TGTGTCACCAGTGACCCGGACCCCCCGTATGGCTACACCTTC
TRBJ1-4 | TRBD1 | - | TRBV7-2 | CASSSRQGHEEKLFF | TGTGCCAGCAGCTCACGACAGGGCCACGAGGAAAAACTGTTTTTT
TRBJ1-2 | - | many | TRBV29-1 | CSVRATVLEYTF | TGCAGCGTGCGGGCTACGGTGCTGGAGTATACCTTC
TRBJ1-1 | TRBD1 | - | TRBV2 | CASSDGQGFTEAFF | TGTGCCAGCAGTGATGGACAGGGCTTCACTGAAGCTTTCTTT
TRBJ2-2 | - | few | TRBV6-5 | CASSLPAEPGNTGELFF | TGTGCCAGCAGCCTACCTGCTGAGCCAGGGAACACCGGGGAGCTGTTTTTT
TRBJ2-2 | - | - | TRBV7-2 | CASLLNTGELFF | TGTGCCAGCCTCTTGAACACCGGGGAGCTGTTTTTT
TRBJ1-3 | TRBD1 | - | TRBV10-3 | CAISGIGTGPGNTIYF | TGTGCCATCAGTGGAATTGGGACAGGGCCCGGAAACACCATATATTTT